This TCR beta chain was identified during a study of T-cell memory formation after mild COVID-19. Broader study findings: Several responding clones turned up in pre-infection memory, indicating that cross-reactive memory may have taken part.

Turning to this clonotype: The antigen remains unidentified.

TCRdb re-called the 5' RACE reads with MiXCR, one entry per CDR3 protein. The sample shows around 200,000 distinct CDR3 sequences, around 18% of them seen only once. CDR1 is SEHNR, CDR2 FQNEAQ, per germline (reference sequence). The V and J ends lost 5 bases and 11 bases, in that order; junction bases with no gene match: 8. The CDR3 length is 13 residues. The gene calls are TRBV7-9 and TRBJ1-3; 8 bases agree with TRBD1. The sample taken for sequencing was PBMCs or a T cell subset sorted from them (not recorded which). This receptor was obtained from a man aged 18 to 29 who had mild COVID-19 (a few samples of this study predate the infection). Cell type and time point are not known. The CDR3 DNA sequence: TGTGCCAGCAGCCCAGGACAGGGTGTACCCATATATTTT. Amino acid sequence: CASSPGQGVPIYF.